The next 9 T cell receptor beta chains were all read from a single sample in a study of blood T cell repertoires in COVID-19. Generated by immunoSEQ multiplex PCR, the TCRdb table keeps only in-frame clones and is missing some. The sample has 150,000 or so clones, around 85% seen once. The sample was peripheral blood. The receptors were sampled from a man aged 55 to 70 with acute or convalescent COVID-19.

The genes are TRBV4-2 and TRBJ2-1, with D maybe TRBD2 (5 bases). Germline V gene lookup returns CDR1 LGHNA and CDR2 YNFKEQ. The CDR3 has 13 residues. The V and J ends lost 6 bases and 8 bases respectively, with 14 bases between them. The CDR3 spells CASSYGIGDEQFF. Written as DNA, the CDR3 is TGTGCCAGCAGTTACGGGATCGGAGATGAGCAGTTCTTC.

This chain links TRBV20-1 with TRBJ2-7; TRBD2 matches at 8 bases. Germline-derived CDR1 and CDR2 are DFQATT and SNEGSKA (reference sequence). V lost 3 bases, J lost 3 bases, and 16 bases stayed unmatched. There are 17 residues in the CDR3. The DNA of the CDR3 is TGCAGTGCTAGTTCGCGTATCAAAGCGGGAGCAGTCTACGAGCAGTACTTC. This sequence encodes CSASSRIKAGAVYEQYF.

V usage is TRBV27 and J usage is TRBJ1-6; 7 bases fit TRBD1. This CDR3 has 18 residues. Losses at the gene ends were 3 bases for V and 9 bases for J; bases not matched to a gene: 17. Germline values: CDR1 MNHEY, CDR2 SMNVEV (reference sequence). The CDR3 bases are TGTGCCAGCAGTTTGCGCCGGGACAGTTCGGTTGTAGGTTCACCCCTCCACTTT. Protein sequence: CASSLRRDSSVVGSPLHF.

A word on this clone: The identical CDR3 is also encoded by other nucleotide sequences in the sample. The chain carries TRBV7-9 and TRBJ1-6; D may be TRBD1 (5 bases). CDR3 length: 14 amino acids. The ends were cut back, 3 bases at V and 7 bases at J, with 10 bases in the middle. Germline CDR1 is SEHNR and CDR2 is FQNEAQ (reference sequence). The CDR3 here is CASSFGDYNSPLHF. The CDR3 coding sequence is TGTGCCAGCAGCTTCGGGGACTACAATTCACCCCTCCACTTT.

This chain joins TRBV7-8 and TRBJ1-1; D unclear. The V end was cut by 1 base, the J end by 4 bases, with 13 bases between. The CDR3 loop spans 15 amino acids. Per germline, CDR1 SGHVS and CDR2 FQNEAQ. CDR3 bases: TGTGCCAGCAGCTTAGTTTCGGCAGGAGGCACTGAAGCTTTCTTT. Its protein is CASSLVSAGGTEAFF.

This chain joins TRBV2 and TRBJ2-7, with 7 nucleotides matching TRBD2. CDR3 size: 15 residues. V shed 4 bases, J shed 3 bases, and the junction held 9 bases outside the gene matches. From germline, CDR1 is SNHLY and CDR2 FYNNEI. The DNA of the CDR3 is TGTGCCAGCAGTGGGGGAGGGGCTATACGCTACGAGCAGTACTTC. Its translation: CASSGGGAIRYEQYF.

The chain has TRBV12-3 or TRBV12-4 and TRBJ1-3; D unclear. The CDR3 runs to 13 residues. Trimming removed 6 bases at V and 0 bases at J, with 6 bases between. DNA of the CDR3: TGTGCCAGCAGCCGGGACTCTGGAAACACCATATATTTT. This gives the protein CASSRDSGNTIYF.

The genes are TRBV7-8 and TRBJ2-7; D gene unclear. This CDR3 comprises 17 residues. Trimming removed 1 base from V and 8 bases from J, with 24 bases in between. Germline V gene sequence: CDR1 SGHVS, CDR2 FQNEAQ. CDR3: CASSLEIDISYLRKQYF. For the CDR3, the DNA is TGTGCCAGCAGCTTAGAAATCGATATTTCCTATTTGAGAAAGCAGTACTTC.

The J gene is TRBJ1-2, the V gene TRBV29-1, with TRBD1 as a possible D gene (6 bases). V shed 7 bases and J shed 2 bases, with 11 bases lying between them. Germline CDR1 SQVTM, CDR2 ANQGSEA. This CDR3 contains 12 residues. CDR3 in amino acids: CSAGQRNYGYTF. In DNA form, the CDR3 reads TGCAGCGCAGGACAGAGAAACTATGGCTACACCTTC. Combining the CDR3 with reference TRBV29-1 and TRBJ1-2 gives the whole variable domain SAVISQKPSRDICQRGTSLTIQCQVDSQVTMMFWYRQQPGQSLTLIATANQGSEATYESGFVIDKFPISRPNLTFSTLTVSNMSPEDSSIYLCSAGQRNYGYTFGSGTRLTVV.